This is a list of T cell receptor beta chains from one sample in a study of OX40 agonist ivuxolimab in advanced cancers. Here immunoSEQ multiplex PCR was the method, and the copy in TCRdb shows in-frame clones only, minus some. The data show approximately 72,000 clones, with around 90% seen just once and approximately 0.86% held by the top ten. The sequencing here drew on CD4+ or CD8+ T cells sorted from blood, taken in a trial of the OX40 agonist ivuxolimab. The receptors derive from an adult with an advanced solid tumor such as melanoma, head and neck, liver or kidney cancer. Each CDR3 is given with its conserved first and last residue. The D gene is left open where the match is weak. Only part of the rows carry a size: once, few, many, or a class if the clone is expanded.

j_call: TRBJ2-7
d_call: -
v_call: TRBV6-5
clone_size: -
cdr3_nt: TGTGCCAGCAGTTACCAGGGGAACTACGAGCAGTACTTC
cdr3_aa: CASSYQGNYEQYF

j_call: TRBJ2-5
d_call: TRBD1
v_call: TRBV5-8
clone_size: -
cdr3_nt: TGTGCCAGCAGCACCGGACAGGCGAATTTTCTCCAAGAGACCCAGTACTTC
cdr3_aa: CASSTGQANFLQETQYF

j_call: TRBJ2-1
d_call: -
v_call: TRBV5-6
clone_size: -
cdr3_nt: TGTGCCAGCAGCTTGGGAGGGACGGACTACAATGAGCAGTTCTTC
cdr3_aa: CASSLGGTDYNEQFF

j_call: TRBJ1-5
d_call: TRBD1
v_call: TRBV2
clone_size: -
cdr3_nt: TGTGCCAGCAGATTACAGGGGAGTAGGAGCAATCAGCCCCAGCATTTT
cdr3_aa: CASRLQGSRSNQPQHF

j_call: TRBJ2-7
d_call: -
v_call: TRBV20-1
clone_size: once
cdr3_nt: TGCAGTGCTTGGGACTACGAGCAGTACTTC
cdr3_aa: CSAWDYEQYF

j_call: TRBJ2-7
d_call: TRBD2
v_call: TRBV7-2
clone_size: -
cdr3_nt: TGTGCCAGCAGCTTCAAAACTAGCGGGGGGCCGATCTACGAGCAGTACTTC
cdr3_aa: CASSFKTSGGPIYEQYF

j_call: TRBJ2-3
d_call: TRBD2
v_call: TRBV27
clone_size: -
cdr3_nt: TGTGCCAGCAAGTCTCCGGGACTAACCTCAGATACGCAGTATTTT
cdr3_aa: CASKSPGLTSDTQYF

j_call: TRBJ1-4
d_call: -
v_call: TRBV21-1
clone_size: -
cdr3_nt: TGTGCCAGCAGTGGGGCCAGGGAGAGGTTTCGTGAAAAACTGTTTTTT
cdr3_aa: CASSGARERFREKLFF

j_call: TRBJ1-4
d_call: TRBD1
v_call: TRBV30
clone_size: once
cdr3_nt: TGTGCCGGACAGGGGCTAGCTAATGAAAAACTGTTTTTT
cdr3_aa: CAGQGLANEKLFF

j_call: TRBJ2-1
d_call: -
v_call: TRBV28
clone_size: -
cdr3_nt: TGTGCCAGCAGTTTCTTCAGAAATGAGCAGTTCTTC
cdr3_aa: CASSFFRNEQFF

j_call: TRBJ2-5
d_call: TRBD1
v_call: TRBV11-2
clone_size: once
cdr3_nt: TGTGCCAGCAGCTTAGGGTCAATGAAGGGGGCCGGAGAGACCCAGTACTTC
cdr3_aa: CASSLGSMKGAGETQYF

j_call: TRBJ2-3
d_call: TRBD2
v_call: TRBV5-1
clone_size: -
cdr3_nt: TGCGCCAGCAGCTTGGCTTTCGGGTTAGCGGGGGCTAAAAGCACAGATACGCAGTATTTT
cdr3_aa: CASSLAFGLAGAKSTDTQYF

j_call: TRBJ1-2
d_call: TRBD1
v_call: TRBV9
clone_size: -
cdr3_nt: TGTGCCAGCAGCCCTCTACCCGGGACAGGGACCACTAACTATGGCTACACCTTC
cdr3_aa: CASSPLPGTGTTNYGYTF

j_call: TRBJ2-1
d_call: -
v_call: TRBV5-1
clone_size: -
cdr3_nt: TGCGCCAGCAGCTTGGCAGGGGACAATGAGCAGTTCTTC
cdr3_aa: CASSLAGDNEQFF

j_call: TRBJ1-6
d_call: -
v_call: TRBV15
clone_size: -
cdr3_nt: TGTGCCACCAGCAGAGATCACGACAGCCCAAATTCACCCCTCCACTTT
cdr3_aa: CATSRDHDSPNSPLHF

j_call: TRBJ1-5
d_call: TRBD1
v_call: TRBV19
clone_size: -
cdr3_nt: TGTGCCAGTAACCCGACCAGACAGGGTTACAATCAGCCCCAGCATTTT
cdr3_aa: CASNPTRQGYNQPQHF

j_call: TRBJ1-2
d_call: TRBD1
v_call: TRBV5-8
clone_size: -
cdr3_nt: TGTGCCAGCAACCTTTTTGTTTCCAGGGGGCATAACTATGGCTACACCTTC
cdr3_aa: CASNLFVSRGHNYGYTF

j_call: TRBJ2-7
d_call: TRBD1
v_call: TRBV6-6
clone_size: -
cdr3_nt: TGTGCCAGCAGGAGACAGGGTGCCCTAGAGCAGTACTTC
cdr3_aa: CASRRQGALEQYF

j_call: TRBJ1-2
d_call: -
v_call: TRBV30
clone_size: -
cdr3_nt: TGTGCCGCTGTCGCGAACTTAGGCTACACCTTC
cdr3_aa: CAAVANLGYTF

j_call: TRBJ2-1
d_call: -
v_call: TRBV19
clone_size: -
cdr3_nt: TGTGCCAGTAGTATTTTAGCGGAGACTTCAGAGCAGTTCTTC
cdr3_aa: CASSILAETSEQFF

j_call: TRBJ2-7
d_call: -
v_call: TRBV15
clone_size: -
cdr3_nt: TGTGCCACCAGCTTAATGGGGGAGAGCTACGAGCAGTACTTC
cdr3_aa: CATSLMGESYEQYF

j_call: TRBJ2-3
d_call: -
v_call: TRBV15
clone_size: once
cdr3_nt: TGTGCCACCAGCAGAGGTGGTACTAGCACAGATACGCAGTATTTT
cdr3_aa: CATSRGGTSTDTQYF

j_call: TRBJ2-7
d_call: TRBD2
v_call: TRBV18
clone_size: -
cdr3_nt: TGTGCCAGCTCACCAAGTTTAGCGGGAGGGGGAAACGAGCAGTACTTC
cdr3_aa: CASSPSLAGGGNEQYF

j_call: TRBJ2-2
d_call: TRBD1
v_call: TRBV5-1
clone_size: -
cdr3_nt: TGCGCCAGCAGCACCCGGGACAGGGGGCAAATCGCCGGGGAGCTGTTTTTT
cdr3_aa: CASSTRDRGQIAGELFF

j_call: TRBJ2-7
d_call: -
v_call: TRBV6-6
clone_size: -
cdr3_nt: TGTGCCAGCAGTTACTCCCAGTCCTACGAGCAGTACTTC
cdr3_aa: CASSYSQSYEQYF

j_call: TRBJ2-1
d_call: TRBD2
v_call: TRBV7-3
clone_size: -
cdr3_nt: TGTGCCGGCAGCCAAAGACTAGCGGGGATGACTGAGCAGTTCTTC
cdr3_aa: CAGSQRLAGMTEQFF

j_call: TRBJ1-1
d_call: -
v_call: TRBV28
clone_size: once
cdr3_nt: TGTGCCAGCAGTCTACCAGGTGTTGGCGCTTTCTTT
cdr3_aa: CASSLPGVGAFF

j_call: TRBJ2-1
d_call: -
v_call: TRBV28
clone_size: -
cdr3_nt: TGTGCCAGCAGTCCCCTGGTTAGTGAGCAGTTCTTC
cdr3_aa: CASSPLVSEQFF

j_call: TRBJ1-1
d_call: -
v_call: TRBV7-8
clone_size: -
cdr3_nt: TGTGCCAGCAGCTTAGCAGATGCGTGGACTGAAGCTTTCTTT
cdr3_aa: CASSLADAWTEAFF

j_call: TRBJ2-5
d_call: TRBD1
v_call: TRBV7-9
clone_size: -
cdr3_nt: TGTGCCAGCAGCTTAGGCGGGGGGACAGGGGAAGAGACCCAGTACTTC
cdr3_aa: CASSLGGGTGEETQYF

j_call: TRBJ2-7
d_call: -
v_call: TRBV28
clone_size: -
cdr3_nt: TGTGCCAGCAGTTCCCCCTACGAGCAGTACTTC
cdr3_aa: CASSSPYEQYF

j_call: TRBJ1-2
d_call: -
v_call: TRBV30
clone_size: -
cdr3_nt: TGTGCCTCCAGGGCTAACTATGGCTACACCTTC
cdr3_aa: CASRANYGYTF

j_call: TRBJ2-1
d_call: -
v_call: TRBV18
clone_size: few
cdr3_nt: TGTGCCAGCTCTCGGACCGACAATGAGCAGTTCTTC
cdr3_aa: CASSRTDNEQFF

j_call: TRBJ2-2
d_call: -
v_call: TRBV5-1
clone_size: -
cdr3_nt: TGCGCCAGCAGCGGAAGGACAGGCGGCGGAGGGACCGGGGAGCTGTTTTTT
cdr3_aa: CASSGRTGGGGTGELFF

j_call: TRBJ2-7
d_call: -
v_call: TRBV6-5
clone_size: -
cdr3_nt: TGTGCCAGCACCGGGGGCGGGGGAACCTACGAGCAGTACTTC
cdr3_aa: CASTGGGGTYEQYF

j_call: TRBJ2-2
d_call: -
v_call: TRBV5-4
clone_size: -
cdr3_nt: TGTGCCAGCAGCCGGACCGGGGCCTCGAACACCGGGGAGCTGTTTTTT
cdr3_aa: CASSRTGASNTGELFF

j_call: TRBJ1-2
d_call: -
v_call: TRBV7-2
clone_size: once
cdr3_nt: TGTGCCAGCAGCCCGTACACGAATAACTATGGCTACACCTTC
cdr3_aa: CASSPYTNNYGYTF

j_call: TRBJ1-1
d_call: -
v_call: TRBV29-1
clone_size: -
cdr3_nt: TGCAGCGTTGAGGGCAGGGTAGGGTCTGAAGCTTTCTTT
cdr3_aa: CSVEGRVGSEAFF

j_call: TRBJ1-4
d_call: -
v_call: TRBV4-3
clone_size: -
cdr3_nt: TGCGCCAGCAGCCAAAATTTCCCACAGGCAACTAATGAAAAACTGTTTTTT
cdr3_aa: CASSQNFPQATNEKLFF

j_call: TRBJ2-7
d_call: -
v_call: TRBV7-3
clone_size: few
cdr3_nt: TGTGCCAGCAGCTCTACCCCAGGGTTCGAGCAGTACTTC
cdr3_aa: CASSSTPGFEQYF

j_call: TRBJ2-1
d_call: -
v_call: TRBV4-2
clone_size: -
cdr3_nt: TGTGCCAGCAGCCAAGGGAATGAGCAGTTCTTC
cdr3_aa: CASSQGNEQFF

j_call: TRBJ2-7
d_call: -
v_call: TRBV5-5
clone_size: -
cdr3_nt: TGTGCCAGCAGCTCCTTTAGGAGAGTAGGGCAGTACTTC
cdr3_aa: CASSSFRRVGQYF

j_call: TRBJ2-7
d_call: TRBD2
v_call: TRBV28
clone_size: -
cdr3_nt: TGTGCCAGCAGTTCTCCGACTAGCGTGAGCTCCTACGAGCAGTACTTC
cdr3_aa: CASSSPTSVSSYEQYF

j_call: TRBJ1-2
d_call: -
v_call: TRBV11-2
clone_size: once
cdr3_nt: TGTGCCAGCAGCTTTCCGGGGACACCCCCTACGGGCTACACCTTC
cdr3_aa: CASSFPGTPPTGYTF

j_call: TRBJ2-4
d_call: -
v_call: TRBV2
clone_size: -
cdr3_nt: TGTGCCAGCAGTGAAGGGGGAGGCCTAACCAAAAACATTCAGTACTTC
cdr3_aa: CASSEGGGLTKNIQYF

j_call: TRBJ2-1
d_call: -
v_call: TRBV11-2
clone_size: few
cdr3_nt: TGTGCCAGCAGCCCCCAAATAGAGGCTGAGCAGTTCTTC
cdr3_aa: CASSPQIEAEQFF

j_call: TRBJ2-7
d_call: -
v_call: TRBV10-3
clone_size: -
cdr3_nt: TGTGCCATCAGTGGGTCGGCCGCCTACGAGCAGTACTTC
cdr3_aa: CAISGSAAYEQYF

j_call: TRBJ1-4
d_call: -
v_call: TRBV25-1
clone_size: once
cdr3_nt: TGTGCCAGCAGTGATCCGGGACGGGGTAATGAAAAACTGTTTTTT
cdr3_aa: CASSDPGRGNEKLFF

j_call: TRBJ1-4
d_call: -
v_call: TRBV11-2
clone_size: -
cdr3_nt: TGTGCCAGCAGCCCGAACAGTCCAACTAATGAAAAACTGTTTTTT
cdr3_aa: CASSPNSPTNEKLFF

j_call: TRBJ1-1
d_call: TRBD1
v_call: TRBV19
clone_size: once
cdr3_nt: TGTGCCAGTAGTATAGTGGCAGGGGGCGTTATGAACACTGAAGCTTTCTTT
cdr3_aa: CASSIVAGGVMNTEAFF